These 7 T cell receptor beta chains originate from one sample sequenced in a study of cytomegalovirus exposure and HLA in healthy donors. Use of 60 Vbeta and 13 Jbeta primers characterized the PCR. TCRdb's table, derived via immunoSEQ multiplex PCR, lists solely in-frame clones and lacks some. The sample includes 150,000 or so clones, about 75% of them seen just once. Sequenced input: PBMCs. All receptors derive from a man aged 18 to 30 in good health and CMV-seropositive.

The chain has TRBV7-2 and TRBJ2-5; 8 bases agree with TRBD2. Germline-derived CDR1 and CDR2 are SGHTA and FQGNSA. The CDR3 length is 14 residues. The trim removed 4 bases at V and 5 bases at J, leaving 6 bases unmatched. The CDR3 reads CASSSPPGGETQYF. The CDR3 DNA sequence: TGTGCCAGCAGCTCCCCACCGGGGGGGGAGACCCAGTACTTC.

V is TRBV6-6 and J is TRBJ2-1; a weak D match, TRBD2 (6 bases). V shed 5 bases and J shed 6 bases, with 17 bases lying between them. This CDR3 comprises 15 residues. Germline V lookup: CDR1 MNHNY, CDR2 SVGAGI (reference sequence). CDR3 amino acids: CASSNDPLGGNEQFF. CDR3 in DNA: TGTGCCAGCAGTAACGACCCTCTGGGGGGCAATGAGCAGTTCTTC.

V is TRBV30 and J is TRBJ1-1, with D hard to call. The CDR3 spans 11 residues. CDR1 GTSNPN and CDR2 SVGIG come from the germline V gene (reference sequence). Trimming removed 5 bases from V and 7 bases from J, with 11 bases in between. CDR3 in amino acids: CAWVPPGEAFF. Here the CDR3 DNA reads TGTGCCTGGGTCCCCCCGGGTGAAGCTTTCTTT.

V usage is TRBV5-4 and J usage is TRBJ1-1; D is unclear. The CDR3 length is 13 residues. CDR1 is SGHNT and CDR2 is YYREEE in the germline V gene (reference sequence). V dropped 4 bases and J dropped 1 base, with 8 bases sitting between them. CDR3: CASSPGGNTEAFF. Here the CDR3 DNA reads TGTGCCAGCAGCCCCGGAGGGAACACTGAAGCTTTCTTT. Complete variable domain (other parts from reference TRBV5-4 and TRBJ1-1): ETGVTQSPTHLIKTRGQQVTLRCSSQSGHNTVSWYQQALGQGPQFIFQYYREEENGRGNFPPRFSGLQFPNYSSELNVNALELDDSALYLCASSPGGNTEAFFGQGTRLTVV.

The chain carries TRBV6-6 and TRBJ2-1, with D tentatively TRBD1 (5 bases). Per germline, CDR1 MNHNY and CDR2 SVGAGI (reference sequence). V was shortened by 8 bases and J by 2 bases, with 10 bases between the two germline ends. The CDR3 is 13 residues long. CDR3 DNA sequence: TGTGCCAGCGGGGCCCCGGCCTACAATGAGCAGTTCTTC. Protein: CASGAPAYNEQFF.

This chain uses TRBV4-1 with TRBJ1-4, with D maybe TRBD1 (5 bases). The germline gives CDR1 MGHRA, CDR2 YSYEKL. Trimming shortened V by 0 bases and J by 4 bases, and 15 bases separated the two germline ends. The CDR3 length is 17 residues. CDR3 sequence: CASSQDTWGWGNEKLFF. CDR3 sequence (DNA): TGCGCCAGCAGCCAAGATACTTGGGGCTGGGGTAATGAAAAACTGTTTTTT.

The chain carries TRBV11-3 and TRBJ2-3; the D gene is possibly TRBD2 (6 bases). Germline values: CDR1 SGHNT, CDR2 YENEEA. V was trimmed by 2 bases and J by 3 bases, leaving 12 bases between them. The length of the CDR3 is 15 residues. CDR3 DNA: TGTGCCAGCAGCTTAATAACTAGCCCTACAGATACGCAGTATTTT. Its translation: CASSLITSPTDTQYF.